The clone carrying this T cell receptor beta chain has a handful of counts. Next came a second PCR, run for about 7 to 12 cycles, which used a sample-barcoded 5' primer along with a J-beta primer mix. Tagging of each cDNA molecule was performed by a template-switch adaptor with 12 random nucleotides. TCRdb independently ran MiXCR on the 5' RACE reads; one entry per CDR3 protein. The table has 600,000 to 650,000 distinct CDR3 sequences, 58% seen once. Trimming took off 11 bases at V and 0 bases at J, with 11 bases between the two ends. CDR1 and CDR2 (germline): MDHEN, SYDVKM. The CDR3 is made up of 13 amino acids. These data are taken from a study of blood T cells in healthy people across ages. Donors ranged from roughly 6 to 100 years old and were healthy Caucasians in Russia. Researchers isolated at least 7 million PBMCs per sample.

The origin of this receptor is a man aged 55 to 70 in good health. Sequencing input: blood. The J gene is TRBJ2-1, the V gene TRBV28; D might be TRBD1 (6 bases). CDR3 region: CAARTVSYNEQFF. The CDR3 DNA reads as TGTGCCGCGCGGACAGTCTCCTACAATGAGCAGTTCTTC. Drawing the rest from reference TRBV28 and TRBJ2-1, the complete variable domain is DVKVTQSSRYLVKRTGEKVFLECVQDMDHENMFWYRQDPGLGLRLIYFSYDVKMKEKGDIPEGYSVSREKKERFSLILESASTNQTSMYLCAARTVSYNEQFFGPGTRLTVL.